Each of the 29 T cell receptor beta chains below was sequenced from the same sample in a study of identical twins. MiXCR, applied by TCRdb to the 5' RACE reads, yields one record per CDR3 protein. The table lists around 1.7 million distinct CDR3 sequences, about 31% of them singletons. The sequenced sample consisted of cord blood. The receptors were gathered from a newborn girl in good health.

The chain couples TRBV20-1 to TRBJ1-2; D is ambiguous. Trimming took off 4 bases at V and 1 base at J, with 10 bases between the two ends. CDR1 and CDR2 from the germline V gene are DFQATT and SNEGSKA (reference sequence). The length of the CDR3 is 13 residues. The chain's CDR3 is CSAMDPDNYGYTF. The CDR3 nucleotides are TGCAGTGCTATGGACCCTGATAACTATGGCTACACCTTC.

The chain combines TRBV21-1 with TRBJ2-7. TRBV21-1 is reported as a pseudogene. This CDR3 is 16 amino acids long. As DNA, the CDR3 is TGTGCCAGCAGCAAAGCATGGGGAAACAGAACTTACGAGCAGTACTTC. Its protein is CASSKAWGNRTYEQYF.

V usage is TRBV20-1 and J usage is TRBJ2-1; 10 bases are shared with TRBD2. Germline lookup yields CDR1 DFQATT and CDR2 SNEGSKA (reference sequence). The CDR3 consists of 15 residues. Germline trimming cut 2 bases from V and 4 bases from J; bases unmatched to any gene: 5. The DNA for the CDR3 is TGCAGTGCTAGAATAAGCGGGGGGGTTTACAATGAGCAGTTCTTC. It is translated as CSARISGGVYNEQFF.

This clonotype showed up many times. The chain combines TRBV15 with TRBJ2-7, with 7 nucleotides matching TRBD1. The CDR3 runs 14 residues. V gave up 5 bases and J gave up 5 bases; unmatched junction bases: 9. The V gene's germline CDR1 is LNHNV and CDR2 YYDKDF (reference sequence). CDR3 region: CATSGPTGFNEQYF. The CDR3 nucleotides read TGTGCCACCAGCGGCCCGACAGGGTTCAACGAGCAGTACTTC.

V is TRBV4-2 and J is TRBJ2-3; D not certain. Germline values: CDR1 LGHNA, CDR2 YNFKEQ. CDR3 length equals 12 residues. The ends were cut back, 5 bases at V and 8 bases at J, with 11 bases in the middle. The CDR3 sequence: CASSSYRVTQYF. Here the CDR3 DNA reads TGTGCCAGCAGCAGTTACCGGGTTACGCAGTATTTT.

This clonotype was detected only a few times. The chain uses TRBV6-6 and TRBJ2-7; 7 bases align to TRBD1. CDR1 is MNHNY and CDR2 is SVGAGI in the germline V gene (reference sequence). The CDR3 consists of 14 residues. V lost 6 bases, J lost 1 base, and 6 bases stayed unmatched. Written as DNA, the CDR3 is TGTGCCAGCAGGGCACCGGGACAGTCCTACGAGCAGTACTTC. Residues: CASRAPGQSYEQYF.

In its sample, this clonotype was seen a few times. The chain couples TRBV20-1 to TRBJ1-5; D remains ambiguous. The germline CDR1 and CDR2 sequences are DFQATT and SNEGSKA (reference sequence). This CDR3 spans 12 amino acids. Deletions cut 6 bases from V and 0 bases from J, with 6 bases between. Here the CDR3 reads CSAEDSNQPQHF. The CDR3 coding sequence is TGCAGTGCCGAGGATAGCAATCAGCCCCAGCATTTT.

The V call is TRBV6-6, the J call TRBJ2-7; TRBD1 matches at 8 bases. This CDR3 has 14 amino acids. Trimming at V came to 7 bases and at J to 1 base, leaving 6 bases not matched to a gene. CDR1 and CDR2 (germline): MNHNY, SVGAGI (reference sequence). The CDR3 DNA follows: TGTGCCAGCATCAAACAGGGGGGTTCCTACGAGCAGTACTTC. Encoded protein: CASIKQGGSYEQYF.

The rearrangement joins TRBV20-1 to TRBJ2-3; 7 bases are a match to TRBD2. Trimming took 0 bases from V and 3 from J; bases not matched to a gene: 12. Germline-derived CDR1 and CDR2 are DFQATT and SNEGSKA (reference sequence). The CDR3 runs to 17 residues. The CDR3 loop reads CSAREFFRHSGTDTQYF. CDR3 bases: TGCAGTGCTAGAGAATTTTTCCGACATAGCGGGACAGATACGCAGTATTTT.

This clonotype was observed a handful of times. The chain carries TRBV9 and TRBJ1-2; TRBD1 matches at 7 bases. From germline, CDR1 is SGDLS and CDR2 YYNGEE. The CDR3 has 14 residues. After removal of 0 bases from V and 8 bases from J, the junction contained 7 bases not matched to a gene. DNA for the CDR3: TGTGCCAGCAGCGTAGACACCAGGGGGGGAGGCTACACCTTC. Amino acid sequence: CASSVDTRGGGYTF.

About this clonotype itself: With a much larger clone just one base away, this may be a read error. The rearrangement joins TRBV12-3 or TRBV12-4 to TRBJ2-5; D is ambiguous. The DNA matches TRBJ2-4 better at its end, which makes the J call doubtful. This CDR3 is built from 16 residues. CDR3 residues: CASSSRPLGAKNIQYF. The CDR3, as DNA: TGTGCCAGCAGTTCCAGGCCCTTGGGGGCCAAAAACATTCAGTACTTC.

Note on this clonotype: At one end, the junction sequence differs from germline, possibly due to a read error. The rearrangement links TRBV5-6 to TRBJ1-1; the D is unclear. This CDR3 is 12 amino acids long. Germline V lookup: CDR1 SGHDT, CDR2 YYEEEE. The CDR3 DNA reads as TGTGCCGGCAGCTTATTTGGTATTGAAGCTTTCTTT. Its translation: CAGSLFGIEAFF.

The rearrangement joins TRBV6-5 to TRBJ1-4; D might be TRBD1 (5 bases). CDR1 and CDR2 from the germline V gene are MNHEY and SVGAGI. Trimming took 2 bases from V and 7 from J, leaving 11 bases between them. The length of the CDR3 is 14 residues. CDR3 coding DNA: TGTGCCAGCAGTTACAGGGTTGGGGGTGAAAAACTGTTTTTT. Its protein product is CASSYRVGGEKLFF.

This clonotype was detected once. V gene TRBV14 combines with J gene TRBJ1-2; D is ambiguous. Germline values: CDR1 SGHDN, CDR2 FVKESK. The CDR3 spans 13 residues. Trimming cost V 1 base and J 8 bases, with 11 bases left between them. The DNA of the CDR3 is TGTGCCAGCAGCCAAGCTCGATATGGCGGCTACACCTTC. This translates into CASSQARYGGYTF.

This clonotype was detected a few times. The chain joins TRBV20-1 to TRBJ1-2; TRBD1 matches 7 bases. Trimming at V came to 7 bases and at J to 2 bases, leaving 4 bases not matched to a gene. The CDR3 length is 12 residues. CDR1 is DFQATT and CDR2 is SNEGSKA in the germline V gene (reference sequence). The CDR3 sequence: CSVDRDNYGYTF. CDR3 nucleotide sequence: TGCAGTGTTGACAGGGACAACTATGGCTACACCTTC.

This clonotype was seen more than once but under ten times. The chain recombines TRBV9 with TRBJ2-3, with 10 bases lining up with TRBD2. Germline CDR1 reads SGDLS; CDR2 reads YYNGEE. The CDR3 has 18 amino acids. Trimming took 0 bases from V and 0 from J; bases not matched to a gene: 7. As DNA, the CDR3 is TGTGCCAGCAGCGTAGTTACTAGCGGGGCCCCTAGCACAGATACGCAGTATTTT. Its protein product is CASSVVTSGAPSTDTQYF.

This clonotype was seen only a few times. V gene TRBV29-1 combines with J gene TRBJ2-3; 11 bases are a match to TRBD2. CDR3 size: 15 residues. Germline CDR1 and CDR2: SQVTM and ANQGSEA. The V segment lost 6 bases and the J segment 2 bases; nucleotides outside the gene matches: 7. CDR3 region: CSVDHSGGATDTQYF. The CDR3 nucleotides are TGCAGCGTGGACCATAGCGGGGGGGCCACAGATACGCAGTATTTT.

The V call is TRBV6-1, the J call TRBJ2-5; 8 positions agree with TRBD2. The V gene end was trimmed by 2 bases and the J gene end by 9 bases; junction bases not matched to a gene: 5. In germline, CDR1 is MNHNS, CDR2 SASEGT. CDR3 length equals 13 residues. DNA for the CDR3: TGTGCCAGCAGTGAAAGGTCGCGGGGGGCCCAGTACTTC. Translation gives CASSERSRGAQYF.

This chain connects TRBV12-3 or TRBV12-4 to TRBJ2-2, with 9 positions matching TRBD1. CDR3 length: 16 residues. Trimming cost V 3 bases and J 5 bases; bases outside gene matches: 7. Here the CDR3 reads CASSFRQGDSTGELFF. The CDR3 coding sequence is TGTGCCAGCAGTTTCAGACAGGGGGATAGTACCGGGGAGCTGTTTTTT.

The chain uses TRBV20-1 and TRBJ2-5; D ambiguous. The CDR3 totals 13 residues. CDR1 is DFQATT and CDR2 is SNEGSKA in the germline V gene (reference sequence). V gave up 2 bases and J gave up 5 bases, with 12 bases separating them. The CDR3 loop is CSARSRLAETQYF. CDR3 sequence (DNA): TGCAGTGCTAGATCACGGTTGGCGGAGACCCAGTACTTC.

The chain has TRBV7-2 and TRBJ1-5; D not resolved. CDR3 length equals 16 residues. Germline V CDR1 and CDR2: SGHTA, FQGNSA. V shed 2 bases and J shed 2 bases, with 13 bases lying between them. The DNA of the CDR3 is TGTGCCAGCAGCTTATGGCGGGGATCAGGCAATCAGCCCCAGCATTTT. Translated, it gives CASSLWRGSGNQPQHF.

This clonotype appeared a few times. The chain is built from TRBV28 and TRBJ2-4; D possibly corresponds to TRBD1 (6 bases). This CDR3 comprises 12 residues. V was pared by 4 bases and J by 13 bases, with 14 bases between. Germline-derived CDR1 and CDR2 are MDHEN and SYDVKM. The CDR3 DNA is TGTGCCAGCAGTTGGACTTGGGGACACCAGTACTTC. Amino acids: CASSWTWGHQYF.

Only a few counts were recorded for this clonotype. The chain couples TRBV27 to TRBJ2-3; D may be TRBD1 (6 bases). Germline lookup yields CDR1 MNHEY and CDR2 SMNVEV (reference sequence). This CDR3 spans 18 amino acids. Trimming cost V 2 bases and J 2 bases, with 20 bases left between them. The CDR3 sequence: CASSLVGQPGWDTDTQYF. The CDR3 nucleotides read TGTGCCAGCAGTTTAGTGGGACAACCTGGGTGGGACACAGATACGCAGTATTTT.

The chain is built from TRBV12-5 and TRBJ2-3; 8 bases fit TRBD2. CDR3 size: 15 residues. V lost 3 bases and J lost 6; bases outside the gene matches: 8. Germline CDR1 and CDR2: LGHNT and FRNRAP. As DNA, the CDR3 is TGTGCTAGTGGTTTCGGGACTAGAGGGTCCGATACGCAGTATTTT. Its translation: CASGFGTRGSDTQYF.

V usage is TRBV10-3 and J usage is TRBJ2-7; 8 nucleotides align to TRBD2. There are 13 residues in the CDR3. The V segment lost 9 bases and the J segment 6 bases; nucleotides outside the gene matches: 10. Looked up from germline, CDR1 is ENHRY and CDR2 is SYGVKD. The DNA for the CDR3 is TGTGCCATTACGGGGACTAGTGCCGGCGAGCAGTACTTC. Its translation: CAITGTSAGEQYF.

This clonotype appeared many times. The V and J genes are TRBV29-1 and TRBJ2-5; TRBD2 aligns across 8 bases. The CDR3 sequence is 14 residues long. Germline assignment: CDR1 SQVTM and CDR2 ANQGSEA. Germline trimming cut 5 bases from V and 2 bases from J; bases unmatched to any gene: 7. The CDR3 sequence is CSVLGLAQQETQYF. The CDR3 DNA reads TGCAGCGTTCTCGGACTAGCACAGCAAGAGACCCAGTACTTC.

The chain links TRBV21-1 to TRBJ2-1; the table's D gene call, TRBD2, was not cross checked with the DNA. TRBV21-1 is annotated as a pseudogene. The CDR3 has 17 amino acids. The CDR3 loop is CASSKGSSGSRDNEQFF. CDR3 nucleotide sequence: TGTGCCAGCAGCAAAGGGTCTAGCGGGAGTAGGGACAATGAGCAGTTCTTC.

This clonotype came up a few times. This rearrangement joins TRBV29-1 to TRBJ2-3, with TRBD2 matching 8 bases. There are 14 residues in the CDR3. The J segment lost 1 base and the V segment lost 6 bases, leaving 6 bases of the junction unmatched. Germline CDR1 and CDR2: SQVTM and ANQGSEA. The CDR3 region is CSVLGRGGTDTQYF. DNA of the CDR3: TGCAGCGTCTTAGGGCGGGGGGGCACAGATACGCAGTATTTT.

This clonotype showed up just a few times. The V call is TRBV6-6, the J call TRBJ2-3, with 12 bases identical to TRBD2. After removal of 8 bases from V and 5 bases from J, the junction contained 8 bases not matched to a gene. CDR1 and CDR2 from the germline V gene are MNHNY and SVGAGI (reference sequence). The CDR3 has 15 amino acids. The CDR3 DNA reads TGTGCCAGCCTACCTAGCGGGAGGGCTAAAGATACGCAGTATTTT. Translated, it gives CASLPSGRAKDTQYF.